This T cell receptor beta chain originates from a study of blood T cells in healthy people across ages (dated by TCRdb to the mid-2010s). Study-level background: In model experiments, template switching captured about one uniquely barcoded TCR beta cDNA molecule for every two T cells. The study measured age-related changes in TCR beta repertoire diversity using deep sequencing normalized with unique cDNA molecular identifiers. The donors were split into four age groups: young (average around 15 years), middle-aged (roughly 42), aged (over 55) and long-lived (approximately 80). To avoid experimental bias, donors of different ages were distributed randomly across sequencing lanes. Two additional independent replicas of 1 million unique cDNA reads from the same blood draw were analyzed for two donors (one aged 18 to 30 and one aged 80 or older).

The 39 donors, aged 6 to 90 years, were systemically healthy Caucasian individuals from Russia. Each donor gave 8.5 to 10 milliliters of peripheral blood, collected into EDTA-treated Vacutainer tubes. Ficoll-Paque density-gradient centrifugation was used to isolate PBMCs, with at least 6 million obtained per sample. Total RNA, at least 6 micrograms per sample, was extracted from PBMCs with Trizol reagent. The percentages of naive CD45RAhigh/CD27high T cells were determined by flow cytometry on a PBMC aliquot from every donor. Points the paper makes about the study in general: Compared with the aged group, the long-lived group had more naive CD4+ T cells, fewer expanded clones and increased TCR diversity, suggesting age selection. Because the CMV infection status of the donors was unknown, age-related changes in expanded clonotypes may potentially have been confounded. Bulk unsorted PBMC profiling prevented conclusive comparison of naive and antigen-experienced compartments. As age increased, observed TCR beta diversity per million T cells dropped in a roughly linear way, and a significant reduction was already evident by age 40. A strong correlation was found between observed TCR beta diversity and the percentage of naive T cells measured by flow cytometry. Estimates of total diversity based on one million sequenced T cells were considered lower bounds and underestimates.

About this clonotype: Its recognized antigen is unknown. Base qualities were left out, and no much larger clone turns up one base away.

The junction shows trimming of 5 bases on V and 5 bases on J, and the gene matches do not reach 11 bases of it. Sequences SGHVS (CDR1) and FQNEAQ (CDR2) are obtained from the germline V gene. Inclusive of the bounding cysteine and phenylalanine, the CDR3 is 15 residues long. The kept DNA is CDR3 alone, 45 bases in frame from the first base. The library was made by 5' RACE. Sequencing relied on an Illumina HiSeq 2500. A second roughly 7 to 11 cycle PCR used a sample-barcoded 5' primer and a J-beta primer mix. Each TCR beta cDNA molecule received a unique molecular identifier from a template-switch 5' adaptor carrying 12 random nucleotides. Each sample yielded at least 2.5 million CDR3-containing paired-end reads. First-strand cDNA was synthesized from all RNA with the Mint cDNA synthesis kit, primed by a TRBC-specific oligonucleotide. All cDNA was treated with uracil-DNA glycosylase and then went through a first 18-cycle PCR with the universal primers M1SS and BC2_uni_R. The original methods were these. Each sample was normalized by randomly selecting 1 million high-quality reads, each carrying a distinct molecular identifier. Instead of being binned into consensus sequences, reads with shared molecular identifiers were discarded. CDR3 identification, clonotype clustering and error correction used MiTCR with a Q25 quality threshold and the strictest error-elimination algorithm. Lower-bound total TCR beta diversity was estimated with a nonparametric unseen species model using Euler transformation. TCRdb ran its own pipeline on the public reads, namely fastp trimming at Q25 and MiXCR clone calling, and kept in-frame beta chains. Records with the same CDR3 protein are collapsed into one entry carrying the most frequent genes and DNA. For this entry, the V and J calls and clone size follow TCRdb and not the study's own pipeline. The sample table holds about 1.7 million distinct CDR3 sequences, of which roughly 27% were seen once. The ten largest make up over 7% of the sample.

Sample: blood. The TCR was taken from a woman between 25 and 40 years old in good health. The rearranged chain carries TRBV7-8 and TRBJ2-7; 8 bases in between match TRBD2. The CDR3 protein: CASSHDGLAVNEQYF. The DNA sequence follows: TGTGCCAGCAGCCACGACGGACTAGCTGTAAACGAGCAGTACTTC.